The 9 T cell receptor beta chains reported below all come from one sample, sequenced in a study of cytomegalovirus exposure and HLA in healthy donors (dated by TCRdb to 2017 to 2019). The library was made by the immunoSEQ multiplex PCR assay. A mixture of 60 forward primers for TCR Vbeta segments and 13 reverse primers for TCR Jbeta segments was used in the multiplex PCR. The clones in this table, taken by TCRdb from immuneACCESS, are in-frame only. Not every clone is retained; where verified, under half of the shortfall comes from an unresolved V gene, and the cause of the rest is unknown. This sample lists 95,000 to 110,000 clones; approximately 79% were detected once. Jointly, the top ten make up about 4% of the sample. The sample was PBMCs. The receptors were sampled from a man in his forties or fifties in good health and CMV-seropositive.

This rearrangement joins TRBV6-6 to TRBJ1-5; 7 bases line up with TRBD1. This CDR3 region has 15 residues. V was pared by 2 bases and J by 7 bases, with 8 bases of the junction left unmatched. Germline V lookup: CDR1 MNHNY, CDR2 SVGAGI (reference sequence). This CDR3 is CASSYGRGDEQPQHF. In DNA, the CDR3 is TGTGCCAGCAGTTACGGCAGGGGGGACGAGCAGCCCCAGCATTTT.

The rearrangement links TRBV5-1 to TRBJ1-4; D not certain. This CDR3 region has 15 residues. The V gene's germline CDR1 is SGHRS and CDR2 YFSETQ. V was trimmed by 3 bases and J by 5 bases, leaving 14 bases between them. As DNA, the CDR3 is TGCGCCAGCAGCTCTAATGGTAGAGAGAATGAAAAACTGTTTTTT. This gives the protein CASSSNGRENEKLFF.

The chain joins TRBV5-1 to TRBJ2-1; 9 bases agree with TRBD2. The CDR3 totals 14 residues. Germline-derived CDR1 and CDR2 are SGHRS and YFSETQ. V gave up 6 bases and J gave up 9 bases; unmatched junction bases: 10. CDR3 amino acids: CASTLNLAGPEQFF. In DNA, the CDR3 is TGCGCCAGCACCTTAAATCTAGCGGGACCTGAGCAGTTCTTC.

This chain links TRBV28 with TRBJ2-7, with D possibly matching TRBD1 (5 bases). With 8 bases removed from V and 3 bases from J, the gap between germline ends came to 14 bases. CDR3 size: 13 residues. Germline values: CDR1 MDHEN, CDR2 SYDVKM. The CDR3 loop reads CASRHDSFYEQYF. The CDR3 coding sequence is TGTGCCAGCCGACACGACAGCTTCTACGAGCAGTACTTC.

This chain uses TRBV5-6 with TRBJ2-7, with D hard to call. The V gene's germline CDR1 is SGHDT and CDR2 YYEEEE. Trimming cost V 1 base and J 7 bases, with 9 bases left between them. The CDR3 is 12 residues long. The CDR3 region is CASSLTRWEQYF. For the CDR3, the DNA is TGTGCCAGCAGCTTGACGAGGTGGGAGCAGTACTTC.

The chain recombines TRBV18 with TRBJ2-2; 8 positions match TRBD2. With 4 bases clipped from V and 7 bases from J, the junction kept 2 bases outside the gene matches. Germline assignment: CDR1 KGHSH and CDR2 LQKENI. There are 13 residues in the CDR3. The CDR3 DNA sequence: TGTGCCAGCTCACAACTAGCGGACGGGGAGCTGTTTTTT. This sequence encodes CASSQLADGELFF.

A word on this clone: It is likely a read error, because the conserved phenylalanine at the end of the CDR3 is missing. The limits of the CDR3 on the DNA are not certain, so only TCRdb's listed CDR3 is given. The V and J genes are TRBV28 and TRBJ1-4; the table's D call, TRBD1, has no DNA check behind it. The CDR3 contains 11 residues when both ends are counted. The germline gives CDR1 MDHEN, CDR2 SYDVKM. The CDR3 sequence: CASSPGRDTGN.

This chain connects TRBV6-1 to TRBJ2-7, with 8 bases matching TRBD1. The V segment lost 9 bases and the J segment 7 bases; nucleotides outside the gene matches: 5. The CDR3 has 11 amino acids. Germline lookup yields CDR1 MNHNS and CDR2 SASEGT. The CDR3 here is CASRTGWEQYF. In DNA, the CDR3 is TGTGCCAGTCGGACAGGGTGGGAGCAGTACTTC.

Notes on this clone: Distinct nucleotide sequences in the sample also encode this CDR3. V gene TRBV11-2 combines with J gene TRBJ2-7, with D tentatively TRBD1 (5 bases). Germline V gene lookup returns CDR1 SGHAT and CDR2 FQNNGV. The germline V and J ends were trimmed by 2 bases and 3 bases, with 11 bases remaining between them. The CDR3 extends over 14 amino acids. CDR3 nucleotide sequence: TGTGCCAGCAGCTTAAGTCGGCAGGGCTACGAGCAGTACTTC. It translates to CASSLSRQGYEQYF.